These T cell receptor beta chains were read from a single sample in a study of cytomegalovirus exposure and HLA in healthy donors. The method was immunoSEQ multiplex PCR; TCRdb's version includes in-frame clones alone and lacks a portion of them. The table lists 200,000 to 250,000 clones, approximately 90% of them singletons. Specimen: PBMCs. These TCRs come from a young woman in good health and CMV-seronegative. CDR3s include the opening cysteine and the closing phenylalanine or tryptophan. D genes are given only for firm matches. The size entry is marked missing in some rows and otherwise reads once, few, many or a size class.

v_call	d_call	j_call	clone_size	cdr3_nt	cdr3_aa
TRBV29-1	TRBD1	TRBJ1-1	NA	TGCAGCGCTGGACAGGGTCCAGCTTTCTTT	CSAGQGPAFF
TRBV27	TRBD1	TRBJ1-5	NA	TGTGCCAGCAGTCCCAGTTTGACAGGGAGGCGCAATCAGCCCCAGCATTTT	CASSPSLTGRRNQPQHF
TRBV29-1	TRBD2	TRBJ2-5	NA	TGCAGCGTTGAAGAGGGACTAGCGGGAGAGACCCAGTACTTC	CSVEEGLAGETQYF
TRBV6-5	NA	TRBJ2-5	NA	TGTGCCAGCAGTTATATGGGGGCGTTCGGGGAGACCCAGTACTTC	CASSYMGAFGETQYF
TRBV10-3	NA	TRBJ2-7	NA	TGTGCCATCAGTGAACTCAGGGGTGGAAGGGACGAGCAGTACTTC	CAISELRGGRDEQYF
TRBV23-1	NA	TRBJ1-2	NA	TGCGCCAGCAGTCAATCCGGTACGGGTGACTATGTCTACACCTTC	CASSQSGTGDYVYTF
TRBV9	NA	TRBJ2-2	NA	TGTGCCAGCAGCGTAGAGGCAGGGAACACCGGGGAGCTGTTTTTT	CASSVEAGNTGELFF
TRBV2	NA	TRBJ1-1	NA	TGTGCCAGCAGTGAGGAGTGGAACACTGAAGCTTTCTTT	CASSEEWNTEAFF
TRBV6-5	TRBD1	TRBJ2-1	NA	TGTGCCAGCACCAGAGACAGGGGGTATCACAATGAGCAGTTCTTC	CASTRDRGYHNEQFF
TRBV5-1	TRBD1	TRBJ1-3	NA	TGCGCCAGCAGCCAGAGACAGGGCTCTGGAAACACCATATATTTT	CASSQRQGSGNTIYF
TRBV2	TRBD2	TRBJ2-3	few	TGTGCCAGCAGTCGGACTAGCGGGGGGTACACAGATACGCAGTATTTT	CASSRTSGGYTDTQYF
TRBV13	NA	TRBJ2-1	NA	TGTGCCAGCAGCCCTCGGTACAATGAGCAGTTCTTC	CASSPRYNEQFF
TRBV28	NA	TRBJ1-3	NA	TGTGCCAGCTTAAACTCCCCCTCTGGAAACACCATATATTTT	CASLNSPSGNTIYF
TRBV7-9	NA	TRBJ2-1	NA	TGTGCCAGCAGCTTTATCAGGCAGACCAACAATGAGCAGTTCTTC	CASSFIRQTNNEQFF
TRBV18	TRBD1	TRBJ1-5	NA	TGTGCCAGCTCACCGGGACAGGGTGATCAGCCCCAGCATTTT	CASSPGQGDQPQHF
TRBV9	NA	TRBJ2-2	NA	TGTGCCAGCAGCGTAGGGGGGCCGGACACCGGGGAGCTGTTTTTT	CASSVGGPDTGELFF
TRBV9	NA	TRBJ2-7	NA	TGTGCCAGCAGCGTACATAGCCCCCCCTACGAGCAGTACTTC	CASSVHSPPYEQYF
TRBV7-2	NA	TRBJ2-6	NA	TGTGCCAGCAGCTTAGTCCGGAACAGGGTCGCTGGGGCCAACGTCCTGACTTTC	CASSLVRNRVAGANVLTF
TRBV29-1	TRBD1	TRBJ2-3	NA	TGCAGCGTTGAGACAGGGGGCGAGGGGAATACGCAGTATTTT	CSVETGGEGNTQYF
TRBV4-1	TRBD2	TRBJ2-3	NA	TGCGCCAGCTGCAAACGGGGCGGGGGGGCAACAGATACGCAGTATTTT	CASCKRGGGATDTQYF
TRBV13	NA	TRBJ1-4	NA	TGTGCCAGCAGCTTAGTCGGGGAAAAACTGTTTTTT	CASSLVGEKLFF
TRBV5-1	TRBD1	TRBJ1-2	NA	TGCGCCAGCAGCTTTGGACAGGGGCTGGCCTATGGCTACACCTTC	CASSFGQGLAYGYTF
TRBV5-1	NA	TRBJ1-2	once	TGCGCCAGCAGCCCCGGACAATCCGGGGACTATGTCTACACCTTC	CASSPGQSGDYVYTF
TRBV5-6	TRBD2	TRBJ2-7	NA	TGTGCCAGCAGCCCAATAGCGGGGCCTAGCACCTACGAGCAGTACTTC	CASSPIAGPSTYEQYF
TRBV15	TRBD1	TRBJ1-5	NA	TGTGCCACCAGCACGACAGGGGATTCTCAGCCCCAGCATTTT	CATSTTGDSQPQHF
TRBV2	NA	TRBJ1-4	NA	TGTGCCTCAGCGGGGGTGACTAATGAAAAACTGTTTTTT	CASAGVTNEKLFF
TRBV27	TRBD1	TRBJ2-2	NA	TGTGCCAGCAGCTGGGACAGCCACACCGGGGAGCTGTTTTTT	CASSWDSHTGELFF
TRBV10-3	NA	TRBJ1-1	NA	TGTGCCATCCAAGCGTCCCGCACTGAAGCTTTCTTT	CAIQASRTEAFF
TRBV7-2	TRBD1	TRBJ2-4	NA	TGTGCCAGCAGCTTAGCGCAGGGACAGGGGTCCAAAAACATTCAGTACTTC	CASSLAQGQGSKNIQYF
TRBV28	NA	TRBJ2-3	NA	TGTGCCAGCAGGCGGGGGCGCACAGATACGCAGTATTTT	CASRRGRTDTQYF
TRBV9	TRBD1	TRBJ2-5	NA	TGTGCCAGCAGCGTAGGGGGACAGGGGAGGGAGACCCAGTACTTC	CASSVGGQGRETQYF
TRBV7-6	TRBD2	TRBJ2-3	NA	TGTGCCAGCAGCTTCCTGACTAGCGGGAACACAGATACGCAGTATTTT	CASSFLTSGNTDTQYF
TRBV10-2	TRBD2	TRBJ2-3	NA	TGCGCCAGCCAGAGAGAGCGGGAAAGCGGCACAGATACGCAGTATTTT	CASQRERESGTDTQYF
TRBV5-1	TRBD1	TRBJ2-3	NA	TGCGCCAGCAGCTTGGGACAGGGGAGCACAGATACGCAGTATTTT	CASSLGQGSTDTQYF
TRBV10-3	TRBD2	TRBJ2-1	NA	TGTGCCATCAGTGAGCAAAAGACGGGGGGTGAGCAGTTCTTC	CAISEQKTGGEQFF
TRBV5-8	NA	TRBJ2-7	once	TGTGCCAGCAGCTCAGGGTTTGGCGAGCAGTACTTC	CASSSGFGEQYF
TRBV20-1	NA	TRBJ2-7	NA	TGCAGTAGAACAGGGAGCGAGCAGTACTTC	CSRTGSEQYF
TRBV2	TRBD1	TRBJ2-6	once	TGTGCCAGCAGACCGGGACAGGGGTCCTCTGGGGCCAACGTCCTGACTTTC	CASRPGQGSSGANVLTF
TRBV5-6	NA	TRBJ2-2	once	TGTGCCAGCAGCTCACAGGGTGGTTGGACCGGGGAGCTGTTTTTT	CASSSQGGWTGELFF
TRBV5-1	NA	TRBJ2-7	once	TGCGCCAGCAGCTTGACAGGGCCCTACGAGCAGTACTTC	CASSLTGPYEQYF
TRBV9	NA	TRBJ1-4	NA	TGTGCCAGCAGTCAACAGGGCTCAACTAATGAAAAACTGTTTTTT	CASSQQGSTNEKLFF
TRBV10-3	TRBD1	TRBJ2-7	once	TGTGCCATCAGGGGGACAGCCTCCTACGAGCAGTACTTC	CAIRGTASYEQYF
TRBV21-1	NA	TRBJ1-1	NA	TGTGCCAGCAGCCAGACCCGACTGGAGAGCACTGAAGCTTTCTTT	CASSQTRLESTEAFF
TRBV5-1	NA	TRBJ2-1	NA	TGCGCCAGCAGTCGGGAGAGCTCCTACAATGAGCAGTTCTTC	CASSRESSYNEQFF
TRBV5-6	NA	TRBJ1-2	NA	TGTGCCAGCATCCAGATCCAGGGCCTCTATGGCTACACCTTC	CASIQIQGLYGYTF
TRBV5-6	TRBD1	TRBJ1-2	NA	TGTGCCAGCAGTTCACAGGGGCAAGAGGGCTACACCTTC	CASSSQGQEGYTF
TRBV30	TRBD1	TRBJ2-7	NA	TGTGCCTGGAGCCGGGACAGGGCGCGGGAGCAGTACTTC	CAWSRDRAREQYF
TRBV2	NA	TRBJ1-1	NA	TGTGCCAGCAGCCCCCTACAGAGCCAAGCTTTCTTT	CASSPLQSQAFF
TRBV2	NA	TRBJ1-2	NA	TGTGCCAGCAGTGAAGGCGGTGGCTACACCTTC	CASSEGGGYTF